This T cell receptor beta chain was captured by sequencing in a study of T cell responses to AZD1222 COVID-19 vaccine. Background on the study: Researchers grouped second doses given at about 4 or about 12 weeks into one pool.

Generated by immunoSEQ multiplex PCR, the TCRdb table keeps only in-frame clones and is missing some. This table has about 130,000 clones, under 90% appearing once. Study results and limitations: Following two doses of AZD1222, Spike-specific TCR breadth and depth rose. The donors showed a predominance of white British ancestry and of females, with possible underestimation of clonal diversity.

Remarks on this clone: As yet, its antigen is unknown.

The CDR3 contains 15 residues. Germline-derived CDR1 and CDR2 are SGHRS and YFSETQ. With V trimmed by 2 bases and J by 7 bases, 6 bases remained unmatched. Material: peripheral blood, obtained on day 0 of AZD1222 vaccination. This sequence joins TRBV5-1 and TRBJ2-5; 12 bases fit TRBD2. The TCR comes from an adult in good health. The CDR3 is CASSFLAGGPGTQYF. CDR3 in DNA: TGCGCCAGCAGCTTCCTAGCGGGGGGGCCAGGGACCCAGTACTTC.